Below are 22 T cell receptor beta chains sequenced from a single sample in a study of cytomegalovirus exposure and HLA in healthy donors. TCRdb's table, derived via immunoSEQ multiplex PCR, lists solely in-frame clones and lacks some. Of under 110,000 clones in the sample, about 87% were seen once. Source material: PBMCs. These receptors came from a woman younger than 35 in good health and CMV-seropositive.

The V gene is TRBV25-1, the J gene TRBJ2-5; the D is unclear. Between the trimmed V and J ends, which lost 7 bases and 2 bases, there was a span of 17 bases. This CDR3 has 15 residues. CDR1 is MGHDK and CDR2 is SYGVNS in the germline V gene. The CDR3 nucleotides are TGTGCCAGCAAAAGAGAGCTTACCGGGCAAGAGACCCAGTACTTC. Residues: CASKRELTGQETQYF.

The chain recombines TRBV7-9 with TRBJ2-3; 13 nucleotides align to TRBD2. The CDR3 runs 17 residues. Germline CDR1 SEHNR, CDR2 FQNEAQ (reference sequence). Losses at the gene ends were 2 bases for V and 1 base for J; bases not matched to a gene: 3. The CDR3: CASSLNGLAGGTDTQYF. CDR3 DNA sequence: TGTGCCAGCAGCTTAAATGGACTAGCGGGGGGCACAGATACGCAGTATTTT. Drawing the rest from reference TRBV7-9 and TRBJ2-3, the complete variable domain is DTGVSQNPRHKITKRGQNVTFRCDPISEHNRLYWYRQTLGQGPEFLTYFQNEAQLEKSRLLSDRFSAERPKGSFSTLEIQRTEQGDSAMYLCASSLNGLAGGTDTQYFGPGTRLTVL.

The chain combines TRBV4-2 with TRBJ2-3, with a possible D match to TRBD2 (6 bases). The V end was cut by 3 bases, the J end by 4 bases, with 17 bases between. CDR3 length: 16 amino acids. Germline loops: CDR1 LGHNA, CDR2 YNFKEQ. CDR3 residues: CASSQGGSVRADTQYF. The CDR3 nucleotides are TGTGCCAGCAGCCAGGGAGGCAGCGTCCGCGCAGATACGCAGTATTTT.

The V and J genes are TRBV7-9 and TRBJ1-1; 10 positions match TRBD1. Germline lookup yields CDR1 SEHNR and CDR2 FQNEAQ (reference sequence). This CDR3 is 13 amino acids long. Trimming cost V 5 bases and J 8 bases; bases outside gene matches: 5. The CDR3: CASSPTGGPEAFF. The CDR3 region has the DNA TGTGCCAGCAGCCCGACAGGGGGCCCAGAAGCTTTCTTT.

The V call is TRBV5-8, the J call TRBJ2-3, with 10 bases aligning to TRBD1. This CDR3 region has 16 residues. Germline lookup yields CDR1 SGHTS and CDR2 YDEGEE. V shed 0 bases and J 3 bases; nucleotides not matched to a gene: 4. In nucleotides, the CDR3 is TGTGCCAGCAGCTTGGTCGGGACAGGGGTTACAGATACGCAGTATTTT. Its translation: CASSLVGTGVTDTQYF. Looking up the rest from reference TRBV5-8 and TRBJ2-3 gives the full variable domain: EAGVTQSPTHLIKTRGQQATLRCSPISGHTSVYWYQQALGLGLQFLLWYDEGEERNRGNFPPRFSGRQFPNYSSELNVNALELEDSALYLCASSLVGTGVTDTQYFGPGTRLTVL.

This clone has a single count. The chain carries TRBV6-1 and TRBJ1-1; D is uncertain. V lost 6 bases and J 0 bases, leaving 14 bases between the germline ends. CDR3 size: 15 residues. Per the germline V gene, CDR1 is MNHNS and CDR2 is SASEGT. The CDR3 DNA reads TGTGCCAGCAGCGAGCCATCCACAGTGAACACTGAAGCTTTCTTT. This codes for CASSEPSTVNTEAFF.

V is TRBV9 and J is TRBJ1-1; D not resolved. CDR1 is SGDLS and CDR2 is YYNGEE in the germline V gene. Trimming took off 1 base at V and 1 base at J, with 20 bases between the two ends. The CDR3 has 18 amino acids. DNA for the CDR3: TGTGCCAGCAGCGTATCCCCATCTTTGGAGGGATCGAACACTGAAGCTTTCTTT. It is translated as CASSVSPSLEGSNTEAFF.

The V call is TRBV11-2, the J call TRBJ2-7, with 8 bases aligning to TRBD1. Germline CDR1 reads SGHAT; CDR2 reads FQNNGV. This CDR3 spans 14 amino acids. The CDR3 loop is CASSLYAGTGDTAV. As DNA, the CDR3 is TGTGCCAGCAGCTTATATGCTGGGACAGGAGACACGGCCGTC.

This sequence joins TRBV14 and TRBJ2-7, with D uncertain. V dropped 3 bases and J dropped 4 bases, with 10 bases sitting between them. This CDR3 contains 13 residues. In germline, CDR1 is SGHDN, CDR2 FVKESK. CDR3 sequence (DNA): TGTGCCAGCAGCCAGTTTCTATATTACGAGCAGTACTTC. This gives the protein CASSQFLYYEQYF.

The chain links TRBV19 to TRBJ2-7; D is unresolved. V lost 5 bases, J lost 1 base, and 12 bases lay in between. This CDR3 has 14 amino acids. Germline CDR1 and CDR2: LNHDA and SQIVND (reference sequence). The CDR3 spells CASSSETSSYEQYF. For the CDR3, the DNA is TGTGCCAGTAGTTCCGAGACAAGTTCCTACGAGCAGTACTTC.

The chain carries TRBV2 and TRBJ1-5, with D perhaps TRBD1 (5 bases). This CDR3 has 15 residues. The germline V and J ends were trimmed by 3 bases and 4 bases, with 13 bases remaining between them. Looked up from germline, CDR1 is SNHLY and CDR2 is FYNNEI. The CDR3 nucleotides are TGTGCCAGCAGTGACGTCCCAGGGTCTAATCAGCCCCAGCATTTT. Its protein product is CASSDVPGSNQPQHF.

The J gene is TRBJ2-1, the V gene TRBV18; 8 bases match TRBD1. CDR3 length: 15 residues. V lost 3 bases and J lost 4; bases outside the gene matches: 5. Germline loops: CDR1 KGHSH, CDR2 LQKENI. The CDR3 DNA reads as TGTGCCAGCTCACCCCAGGACAGGGCATACAATGAGCAGTTCTTC. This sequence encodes CASSPQDRAYNEQFF.

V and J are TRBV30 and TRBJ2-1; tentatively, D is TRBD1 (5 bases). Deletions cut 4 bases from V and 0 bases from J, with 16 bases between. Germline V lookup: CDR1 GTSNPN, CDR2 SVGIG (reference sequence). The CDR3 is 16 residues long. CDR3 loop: CAWTPDQGSSYNEQFF. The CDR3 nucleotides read TGTGCCTGGACCCCCGATCAGGGCAGCTCCTACAATGAGCAGTTCTTC. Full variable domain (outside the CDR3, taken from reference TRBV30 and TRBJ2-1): SQTIHQWPATLVQPVGSPLSLECTVEGTSNPNLYWYRQAAGRGLQLLFYSVGIGQISSEVPQNLSASRPQDRQFILSSKKLLLSDSGFYLCAWTPDQGSSYNEQFFGPGTRLTVL.

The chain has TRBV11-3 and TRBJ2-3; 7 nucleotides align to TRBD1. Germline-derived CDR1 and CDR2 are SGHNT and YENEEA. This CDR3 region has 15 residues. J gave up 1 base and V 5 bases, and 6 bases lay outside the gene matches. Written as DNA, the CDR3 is TGTGCCAGCAGCCCGACAGGGTTTGGCACAGATACGCAGTATTTT. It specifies CASSPTGFGTDTQYF.

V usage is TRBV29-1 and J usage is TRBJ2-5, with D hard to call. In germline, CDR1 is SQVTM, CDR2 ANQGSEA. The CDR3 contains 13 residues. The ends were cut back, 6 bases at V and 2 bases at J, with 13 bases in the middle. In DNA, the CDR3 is TGCAGCGTGAAACAGATTCTGCAAGAGACCCAGTACTTC. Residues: CSVKQILQETQYF.

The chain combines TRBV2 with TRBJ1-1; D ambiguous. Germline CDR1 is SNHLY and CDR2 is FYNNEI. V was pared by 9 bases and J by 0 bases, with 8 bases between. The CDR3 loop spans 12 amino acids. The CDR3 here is CARVSVNTEAFF. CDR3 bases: TGTGCCAGGGTTTCAGTGAACACTGAAGCTTTCTTT.

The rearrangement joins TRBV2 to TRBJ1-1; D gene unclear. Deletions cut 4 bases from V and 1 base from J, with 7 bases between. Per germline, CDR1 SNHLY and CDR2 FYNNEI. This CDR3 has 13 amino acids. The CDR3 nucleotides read TGTGCCAGCAGTGTAGGAGAGAACACTGAAGCTTTCTTT. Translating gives CASSVGENTEAFF.

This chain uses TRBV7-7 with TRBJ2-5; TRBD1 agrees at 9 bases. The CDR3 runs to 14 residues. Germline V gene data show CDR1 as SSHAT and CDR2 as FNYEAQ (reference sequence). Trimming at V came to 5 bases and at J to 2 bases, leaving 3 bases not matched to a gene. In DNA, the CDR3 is TGTGCCAGCAGCCGGGACAGGGCTCAAGAGACCCAGTACTTC. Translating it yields CASSRDRAQETQYF.

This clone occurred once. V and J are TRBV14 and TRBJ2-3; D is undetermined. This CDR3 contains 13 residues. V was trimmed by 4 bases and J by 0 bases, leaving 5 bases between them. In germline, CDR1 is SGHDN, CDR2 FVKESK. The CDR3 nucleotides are TGTGCCAGCAGCCTTCAAAGCACAGATACGCAGTATTTT. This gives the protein CASSLQSTDTQYF.

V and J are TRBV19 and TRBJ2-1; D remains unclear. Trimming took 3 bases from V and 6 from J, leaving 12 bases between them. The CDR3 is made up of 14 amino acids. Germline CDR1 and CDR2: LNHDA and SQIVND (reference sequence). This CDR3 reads CASSISGGFNEQFF. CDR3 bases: TGTGCCAGTAGTATCAGTGGCGGATTCAATGAGCAGTTCTTC.

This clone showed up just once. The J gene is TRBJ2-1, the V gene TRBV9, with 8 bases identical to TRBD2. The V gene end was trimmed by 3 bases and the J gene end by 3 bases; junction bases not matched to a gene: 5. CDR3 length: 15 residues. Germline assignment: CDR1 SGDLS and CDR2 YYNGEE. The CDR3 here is CASSAQRGFYNEQFF. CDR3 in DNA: TGTGCCAGCAGCGCCCAGCGGGGGTTCTACAATGAGCAGTTCTTC.

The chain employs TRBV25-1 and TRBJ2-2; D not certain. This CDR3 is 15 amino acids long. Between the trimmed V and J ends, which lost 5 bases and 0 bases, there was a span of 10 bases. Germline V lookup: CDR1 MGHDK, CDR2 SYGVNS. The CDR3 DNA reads TGTGCCAGCAGTAGCCGTAGTCCGAACACCGGGGAGCTGTTTTTT. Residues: CASSSRSPNTGELFF.